Below are 7 T cell receptor beta chains sequenced from a single sample in a study of OX40 agonist ivuxolimab in advanced cancers. Profiling relied on immunoSEQ multiplex PCR, and the TCRdb table lists in-frame clones only, not all of them. This sample has 55,000 to 65,000 clones, with approximately 84% found just once. The source material was CD4+ or CD8+ T cells sorted from blood, sampled in a trial of the OX40 agonist ivuxolimab. Source of these receptors: an adult with an advanced solid tumor such as melanoma, head and neck, liver or kidney cancer.

This clone was seen more than once but under ten times. CDR3 sequence reads: CAISAGSYGYTF. DNA for the CDR3: TGTGCCATCTCGGCAGGGAGCTATGGCTACACCTTC. V and J are TRBV10-3 and TRBJ1-2; the D gene is possibly TRBD1 (5 bases). CDR3 size: 12 residues. Germline CDR1 is ENHRY and CDR2 is SYGVKD. V lost 8 bases, J lost 4 bases, and 11 bases lay in between.

The J gene is TRBJ2-3, the V gene TRBV7-2; D perhaps matches TRBD1 (6 bases). The CDR3 totals 15 residues. Germline-derived CDR1 and CDR2 are SGHTA and FQGNSA. Trimming removed 2 bases at V and 4 bases at J, with 13 bases between. CDR3 residues: CASSLNLRGPDTQYF. CDR3 nucleotide sequence: TGTGCCAGCAGCTTAAACCTCAGGGGCCCAGATACGCAGTATTTT.

The chain employs TRBV6-6 and TRBJ1-1; D is undetermined. V was trimmed by 7 bases and J by 0 bases, leaving 9 bases between them. The CDR3 runs 13 residues. CDR1 and CDR2 (germline): MNHNY, SVGAGI (reference sequence). The CDR3 DNA reads as TGTGCCAGCAAAGGACCGATGAACACTGAAGCTTTCTTT. It is translated as CASKGPMNTEAFF.

This chain uses TRBV4-2 with TRBJ1-1; D may be TRBD1 (6 bases). The CDR3 loop spans 15 amino acids. V was shortened by 3 bases and J by 5 bases, with 16 bases between the two germline ends. The germline CDR1 and CDR2 sequences are LGHNA and YNFKEQ. The CDR3 nucleotides read TGTGCCAGCAGCCAGAACAGGGCCTCGGGAACTGAAGCTTTCTTT. Amino acid sequence: CASSQNRASGTEAFF.

J is TRBJ1-4 and V is TRBV2, with 8 positions matching TRBD1. Losses at the gene ends were 6 bases for V and 7 bases for J; bases not matched to a gene: 7. This CDR3 spans 14 amino acids. Germline CDR1 SNHLY, CDR2 FYNNEI. CDR3 loop: CASRAGTGGEKLFF. The CDR3 DNA reads TGTGCCAGCAGAGCCGGGACAGGTGGTGAAAAACTGTTTTTT.

This chain joins TRBV6-1 and TRBJ2-7; D is possibly TRBD1 (6 bases). Trimming cost V 1 base and J 2 bases, with 12 bases left between them. This CDR3 has 15 amino acids. The germline V gene encodes CDR1 MNHNS and CDR2 SASEGT. The CDR3 loop reads CASSEGGRGAYEQYF. The DNA of the CDR3 is TGTGCCAGCAGTGAAGGCGGCAGGGGAGCCTACGAGCAGTACTTC.

The CDR3 spells CASSLGLYQETQYF. Written as DNA, the CDR3 is TGTGCCAGCAGCTTAGGGCTGTACCAAGAGACCCAGTACTTC. The chain uses TRBV11-1 and TRBJ2-5, with D uncertain. Trimming shortened V by 1 base and J by 0 bases, and 6 bases separated the two germline ends. The germline V gene encodes CDR1 SGHAT and CDR2 FQDESV (reference sequence). There are 14 residues in the CDR3. The complete variable domain, with remaining parts taken from reference TRBV11-1 and TRBJ2-5, reads EAEVAQSPRYKITEKSQAVAFWCDPISGHATLYWYRQILGQGPELLVQFQDESVVDDSQLPKDRFSAERLKGVDSTLKIQPAELGDSAMYLCASSLGLYQETQYFGPGTRLLVL.